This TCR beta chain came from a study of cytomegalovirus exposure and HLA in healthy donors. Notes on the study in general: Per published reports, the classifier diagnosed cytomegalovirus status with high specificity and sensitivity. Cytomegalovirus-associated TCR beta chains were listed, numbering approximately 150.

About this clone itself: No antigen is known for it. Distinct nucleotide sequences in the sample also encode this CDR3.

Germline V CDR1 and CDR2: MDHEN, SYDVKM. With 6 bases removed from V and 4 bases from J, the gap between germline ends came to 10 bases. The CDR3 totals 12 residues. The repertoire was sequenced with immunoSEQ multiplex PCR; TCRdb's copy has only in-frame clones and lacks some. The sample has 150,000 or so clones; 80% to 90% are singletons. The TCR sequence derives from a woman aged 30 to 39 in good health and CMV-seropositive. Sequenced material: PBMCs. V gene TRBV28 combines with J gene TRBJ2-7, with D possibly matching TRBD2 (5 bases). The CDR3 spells CASRTGLYEQYF. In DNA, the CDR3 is TGTGCCAGCAGAACCGGACTGTACGAGCAGTACTTC.